This T cell receptor beta chain was captured in a study of cytomegalovirus exposure and HLA in healthy donors (dated by TCRdb to between 2016 and 2019). Background for the entire study: An earlier analysis of 587 of the donors reported approximately 300 Gb of sequence data and some 120 million unique TCR beta sequences from 150 million to 200 million T cells. Using immunosequencing, the study profiled T cell repertoires from 666 subjects and related those repertoires to cytomegalovirus serostatus. In a later analysis, previously published TCR beta repertoires from roughly 710 donors were re-analyzed and high-resolution HLA genotyping was added so that TCR occurrence patterns could be studied. Along with the approximately 700-subject first cohort, a separate validation cohort of over a hundred different subjects was used. Among about 410 genotyped donors of the cohort, an average of about 220,000 unique TCR beta nucleotide sequences was sequenced per donor, of which about 18% were non-productive. A later genetic analysis used genome-wide SNP genotypes for 398 of the 666 donors, treating that subset as a discovery cohort. HLA typing included class I and class II loci at four-digit resolution. Typing coverage varied by locus: roughly 629-640 donors for A, B, C, DRB1 and DQB1; roughly 520 for DQA1; 606 for DPA1; roughly 450 for DPB1. The later analysis used no new phenotypic data to find candidate immune exposures, relying instead on TCR beta sequences and their occurrence across donors. An earlier analysis of some 600 of the donors applied high-throughput TCR beta sequencing to assess whether each TCR beta V gene segment acted as functional or pseudogenic. Four to six DR-DQ haplotypes were handled as single units for association and clustering because linkage in the cohort was strong. To predict cytomegalovirus infection status, the study brought together high-throughput TCR immunosequencing, statistical association of individual TCRs with disease status, and machine learning. Every repertoire in the discovery cohort had been generated on one and the same sequencing platform. The study aimed to test whether cataloging public T cell receptors could reveal signatures of past pathogen exposure. Roughly 300 gigabases of sequencing data and around 80 million unique TCR sequences made up an early release that covered 500 to 700 HLA-typed donors. Among the roughly 380 genotyped donors, approximately 77% belonged to the genetic ancestry cluster associated with self-reported Caucasian donors. Alongside the repertoire data, information on donor age, sex, ethnicity and CMV serostatus was compiled. General study outcomes and caveats: The classifier was reported to diagnose cytomegalovirus status with high specificity and sensitivity in both the original and validation cohorts. Across donors, most TCR sequences were observed very rarely, whereas some public TCRs were present in many individuals. V-gene and J-gene trimming of TCR beta chains was associated with a missense DCLRE1C variant in a later genetic analysis, and the association was replicated in an independent cohort. Because HLA typing was missing for some donors at each locus, association tests included only the typed subset. When HLA alleles, especially DR and DQ, strongly co-occurred, TCR associations were difficult to assign to individual alleles. A further reported finding was that TCR beta sequences accurately predicted the HLA-A and HLA-B alleles for most subjects in the first cohort. The authors suggested that the approach could potentially be generalized to other disease states and immunological phenotypes. Compared with the 666-donor mean, donors in an Asian-associated ancestry cluster had fewer N-insertions in productive TCRs, according to a later genetic analysis. Because counts were too low, around 18 rarely observed V segments, including chromosome 9 orphons, were left out of the earlier analysis of several hundred of the donors. Immune exposure information for the cohort was limited to CMV serostatus. In an earlier analysis of around 600 of the donors, most TCR beta V segments appeared in productive rearrangements about 87% or about 30% of the time, broadly matching IMGT annotations. In a later analysis, HLA-associated TCR beta chains showed more clonal expansion and lower generation probabilities than non-associated chains that were equally common. According to a later analysis, most CMV-associated TCR beta chains appeared to be HLA-restricted, and the HLA associations seemed to be driven largely by CMV exposure. In a later analysis, around 15,000 TCR beta sequences were associated with specific HLA alleles at a false discovery rate of 0.05. The study gave a list of 150 to 200 TCR beta chains associated with cytomegalovirus. The cohort was sequenced for TCR beta chains only, and without alpha or paired-chain data the features that could be detected were limited. Correlated functional status among segregating V segments might reflect linkage disequilibrium, but an unknown experimental factor could not be ruled out. The 87-base-pair reads could not distinguish some IMGT-functional V segments, including TRBV6-2 and TRBV6-3, so those segments were excluded. In a later analysis, the rate of TCR association differed among HLA loci, with DRB1 alleles having the most associated TCRs and HLA-C alleles having the fewest. A group of highly shared sequence variants was considered likely to be a technical artifact of the sequencing pipeline. A later analysis reported that several top co-occurrence clusters appeared linked to parvovirus B19, influenza, CMV and Epstein-Barr virus. A few of the identified cytomegalovirus-associated TCR beta chains were confirmed in vitro to be specific for cytomegalovirus antigens. Roughly uniform sequencing depth across donors was assumed in presence/absence analyses, although this assumption may not hold.

In total, 630 or so healthy bone marrow donors made up the cohort. At the time of sampling, all cohort members were nominally healthy, though unrecorded immune exposures were likely present. The donor was CMV seronegative and belonged to the group of 320 or so seronegative cohort members. Each donor provided a peripheral blood sample, and peripheral blood mononuclear cells were used for TCR beta sequencing. Genomic DNA was extracted from the blood cell samples with the Qiagen DNeasy Blood Extraction Kit. Libraries were made using the immunoSEQ multiplex PCR assay. The multiplex PCR relied on a mix of 60 forward primers for TCR Vbeta segments and 13 reverse primers for TCR Jbeta segments. The CDR3 region of rearranged TCR beta genes was amplified from genomic DNA with a multiplex PCR assay. The amplified TCR beta libraries were sequenced on the Illumina HiSeq System as 87-base-pair reads. Per the authors' processing: A later analysis tallied tens of millions of unique TCR beta chains across the 660 or so repertoires, and roughly 11 million of those chains were shared by two or more donors. Raw reads were error-corrected and collapsed into unique sequences by a nearest-neighbor algorithm in which closely related sequences were merged to remove PCR and sequencing errors. Alignment of CDR3 sequences to IMGT reference sequences was used to assign V, D and J gene segments. For a sequence to be retained, a match of at least six nucleotides was required to both a V gene segment and a J gene segment. Rearrangements were called productive when the CDR3 lacked stop codons and stayed in frame with V and J; all others were non-productive. Following IMGT convention, CDR3 was defined as the stretch from the second conserved V-encoded cysteine up to the conserved J-encoded phenylalanine. The earlier analysis of about 590 of the donors excluded sequences that lacked an unambiguous match to a single V gene segment. In an earlier analysis of almost 600 of the donors, a V segment was called functional when productive rearrangements were above 56.7%, and segregating when the standard deviation between donors exceeded 5%. To diagnose cytomegalovirus status from the catalog of TCR beta chain sequences, a statistical classification framework was built. V and J gene assignment, in a later analysis, came from comparing TCR nucleotide sequences with IMGT/GENE-DB human TR gene sequences. In a later analysis, CDR3 sequences and most-parsimonious VDJ recombination scenarios were assigned using the TCRdist pipeline. A later analysis defined each TCR beta chain by its CDR3 amino acid sequence plus V-gene family, and excluded reads lacking a unique V-gene family. As a way to deal with suspected cross-contamination and a sequencing artifact, a later analysis dropped 592 nucleotide sequences that were highly shared and had low generation probability. In a later analysis, a clonal expansion index was calculated for each public chain from normalized within-repertoire ranks of inferred template counts. In a later analysis, generation probabilities were computed using a VDJ recombination model fitted to out-of-frame rearrangements, and the results were checked against IGoR. A later analysis scored TCR-TCR, TCR-HLA and TCR-CMV co-occurrence with hypergeometric tests, applying a repertoire-size bias correction to TCR pairs. False discovery rates were estimated in a later analysis by permuting HLA or CMV assignments 20 times. In a later analysis, co-occurring TCRs were grouped with DBSCAN, and TCRdist sequence similarity was added when clustering was performed within HLA-allele-positive subsets. Repertoires with fewer than 30,000 or more than 120,000 public chains, plus five repertoires with anomalous nucleotide sharing, were excluded from co-occurrence clustering. TCRdb provides this immuneACCESS table in a form limited to in-frame rearrangements. Some clones are lacking; in checked studies, under half of them reflect an unresolved V gene, and why the rest are absent is not known. V, J and clone size were drawn from that table, and D and trimming were deduced from the DNA. In all, the sample holds 84,000 or so clones, and roughly 80% of those were seen once. The ten largest clones add up to 2.4% of the sample.

On this clone itself: The clone's antigen remains unknown. Base qualities were left out, and no much larger clone turns up one base away.

V loses 6 bases at its end and J loses 3 bases; junction bases beyond the gene matches: 1. The germline V gene supplies CDR1 ENHRY and CDR2 SYGVKD. Including the terminal cysteine and phenylalanine, the CDR3 comprises 14 residues. The CDR3 DNA has 42 bases and is translated from base 1. This sequence was found in a woman aged 45-60 years in good health and CMV-seronegative. The rearranged chain carries TRBV10-3 and TRBJ1-3, with TRBD1 matching 11 junction bases. The sample taken for sequencing was PBMCs. The CDR3: CAIRGTGGGNTIYF. Read as DNA, the sequence is TGTGCCATCAGAGGGACAGGGGGTGGAAACACCATATATTTT.